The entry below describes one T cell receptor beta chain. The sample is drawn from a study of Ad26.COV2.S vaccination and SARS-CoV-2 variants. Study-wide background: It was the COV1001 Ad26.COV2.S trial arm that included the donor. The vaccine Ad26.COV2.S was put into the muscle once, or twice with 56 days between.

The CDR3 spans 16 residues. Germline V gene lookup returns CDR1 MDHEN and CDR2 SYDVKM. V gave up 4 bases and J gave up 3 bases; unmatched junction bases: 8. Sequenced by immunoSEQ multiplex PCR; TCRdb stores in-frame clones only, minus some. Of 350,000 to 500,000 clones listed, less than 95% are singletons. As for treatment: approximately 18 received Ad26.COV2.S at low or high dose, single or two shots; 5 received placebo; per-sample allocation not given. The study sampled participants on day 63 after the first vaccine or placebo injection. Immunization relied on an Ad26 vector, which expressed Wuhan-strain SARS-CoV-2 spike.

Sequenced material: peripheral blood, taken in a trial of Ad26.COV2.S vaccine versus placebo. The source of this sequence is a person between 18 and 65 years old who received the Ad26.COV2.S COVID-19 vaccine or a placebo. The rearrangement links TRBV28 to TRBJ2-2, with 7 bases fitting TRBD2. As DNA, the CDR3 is TGTGCCAGCAGTTCCGGGGGGTTCGTGGACACCGGGGAGCTGTTTTTT. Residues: CASSSGGFVDTGELFF.